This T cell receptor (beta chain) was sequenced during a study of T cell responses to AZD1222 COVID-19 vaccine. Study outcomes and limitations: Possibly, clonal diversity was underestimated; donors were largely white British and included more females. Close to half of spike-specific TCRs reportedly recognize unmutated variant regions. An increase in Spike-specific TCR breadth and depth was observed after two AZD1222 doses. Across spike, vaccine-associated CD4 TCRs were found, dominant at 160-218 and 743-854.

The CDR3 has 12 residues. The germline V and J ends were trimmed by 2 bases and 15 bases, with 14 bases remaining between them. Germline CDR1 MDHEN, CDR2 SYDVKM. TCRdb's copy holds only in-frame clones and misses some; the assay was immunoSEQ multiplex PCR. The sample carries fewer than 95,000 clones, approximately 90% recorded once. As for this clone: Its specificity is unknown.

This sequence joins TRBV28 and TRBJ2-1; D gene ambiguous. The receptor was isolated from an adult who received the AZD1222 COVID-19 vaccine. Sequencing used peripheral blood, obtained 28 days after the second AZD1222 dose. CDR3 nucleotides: TGTGCCAGCAGTTTAGTGGGCTCCACTGGGTTCTTC. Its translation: CASSLVGSTGFF.